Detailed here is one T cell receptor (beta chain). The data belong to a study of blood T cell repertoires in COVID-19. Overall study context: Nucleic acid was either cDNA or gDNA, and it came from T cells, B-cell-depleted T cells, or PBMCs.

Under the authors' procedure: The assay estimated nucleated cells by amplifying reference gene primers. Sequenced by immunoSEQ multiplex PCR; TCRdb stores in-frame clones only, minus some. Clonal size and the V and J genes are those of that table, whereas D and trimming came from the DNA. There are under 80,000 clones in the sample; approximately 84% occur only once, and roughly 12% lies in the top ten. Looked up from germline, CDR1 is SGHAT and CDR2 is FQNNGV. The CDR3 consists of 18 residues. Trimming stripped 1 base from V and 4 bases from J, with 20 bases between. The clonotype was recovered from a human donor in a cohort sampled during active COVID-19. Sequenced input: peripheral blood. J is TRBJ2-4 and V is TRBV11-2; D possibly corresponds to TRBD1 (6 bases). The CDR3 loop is CASSLAVNQGTYKNIQYF. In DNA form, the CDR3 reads TGTGCCAGCAGCTTAGCAGTTAATCAGGGGACCTATAAAAACATTCAGTACTTC.